These 32 T cell receptor beta chains were sequenced from one sample in a study of blood T cell repertoires in COVID-19. Clones were read by immunoSEQ multiplex PCR, and TCRdb kept only the in-frame ones, dropping some. The sample includes approximately 170,000 clones, around four fifths of them seen just once. The sequenced material came from peripheral blood. These receptors originate from an elderly woman with acute or convalescent COVID-19.

J is TRBJ1-1 and V is TRBV5-4; 9 bases line up with TRBD1. V shed 4 bases and J 3 bases; nucleotides not matched to a gene: 7. This CDR3 comprises 15 residues. The germline V gene encodes CDR1 SGHNT and CDR2 YYREEE (reference sequence). CDR3 in DNA: TGTGCCAGCAGCAACCAACAGGGGGCGTACACTGAAGCTTTCTTT. Translated: CASSNQQGAYTEAFF.

This clone was seen only once. The J gene is TRBJ2-1, the V gene TRBV14, with TRBD2 matching 10 bases. CDR1 and CDR2 from the germline V gene are SGHDN and FVKESK. V was pared by 2 bases and J by 2 bases, with 15 bases of the junction left unmatched. This CDR3 has 20 residues. The CDR3 protein is CASSQTAPGRTSGPYNEQFF. DNA for the CDR3: TGTGCCAGCAGCCAAACTGCACCTGGGAGGACTAGCGGACCCTACAATGAGCAGTTCTTC.

This rearrangement joins TRBV29-1 to TRBJ1-2; D is possibly TRBD1 (6 bases). The length of the CDR3 is 12 residues. The germline CDR1 and CDR2 sequences are SQVTM and ANQGSEA. V was trimmed by 4 bases and J by 6 bases, leaving 12 bases between them. The CDR3 loop reads CSVGHQGNGYTF. CDR3 coding DNA: TGCAGCGTTGGGCACCAGGGGAATGGCTACACCTTC.

V is TRBV20-1 and J is TRBJ2-7; TRBD2 is a possible D gene (6 bases). Trimming took 6 bases from V and 2 from J, leaving 8 bases between them. Germline CDR1 reads DFQATT; CDR2 reads SNEGSKA (reference sequence). This CDR3 is built from 11 residues. CDR3 coding DNA: TGCAGTGCAGGGGAGGCCTACGAGCAGTACTTC. Translating it yields CSAGEAYEQYF.

The rearrangement joins TRBV30 to TRBJ2-3, with D tentatively TRBD1 (6 bases). Germline assignment: CDR1 GTSNPN and CDR2 SVGIG (reference sequence). V was shortened by 8 bases and J by 2 bases, with 17 bases between the two germline ends. The CDR3 extends over 14 amino acids. The CDR3 protein is CAGDYGQTTDTQYF. CDR3 sequence (DNA): TGTGCCGGGGATTACGGACAGACCACAGATACGCAGTATTTT.

This clone was detected only a few times. The chain recombines TRBV5-1 with TRBJ2-2; 10 nucleotides line up with TRBD1. CDR3 length equals 16 residues. Germline V gives CDR1 SGHRS, CDR2 YFSETQ. Trimming cost V 4 bases and J 4 bases; bases outside gene matches: 7. CDR3 sequence: CASSPGQGSFTGELFF. The CDR3 DNA reads as TGCGCCAGCAGCCCGGGACAGGGGAGTTTCACCGGGGAGCTGTTTTTT.

This clone appeared a few times. The rearrangement uses TRBV27 and TRBJ1-6, with TRBD1 as a possible D gene (6 bases). The V gene's germline CDR1 is MNHEY and CDR2 SMNVEV (reference sequence). The CDR3 is 15 residues long. Trimming took 6 bases from V and 5 from J, leaving 14 bases between them. The CDR3 DNA follows: TGTGCCAGCAGCTCATCGGGACACAATAATTCACCCCTCCACTTT. Protein sequence: CASSSSGHNNSPLHF.

This chain uses TRBV5-4 with TRBJ2-5; 7 nucleotides agree with TRBD1. V was clipped by 9 bases and J by 3 bases; unmatched bases: 5. The CDR3 loop spans 12 amino acids. Germline V CDR1 and CDR2: SGHNT, YYREEE (reference sequence). CDR3 sequence reads: CATSGGKETQYF. In DNA form, the CDR3 reads TGTGCCACCTCAGGGGGTAAAGAGACCCAGTACTTC.

The gene calls are TRBV19 and TRBJ2-7; D possibly corresponds to TRBD1 (6 bases). V lost 1 base and J lost 3, with 7 bases in between. CDR1 and CDR2 (germline): LNHDA, SQIVND (reference sequence). The CDR3 has 13 residues. The CDR3 nucleotides are TGTGCCAGTAGTATAGGGGACATCTACGAGCAGTACTTC. Amino acids: CASSIGDIYEQYF.

CDR3 sequence reads: CASSRDSNSPLHF. As DNA, the CDR3 is TGTGCCAGCAGCAGGGACAGCAATTCACCCCTCCACTTT. The V gene is TRBV27, the J gene TRBJ1-6; TRBD1 agrees at 7 bases. The germline gives CDR1 MNHEY, CDR2 SMNVEV (reference sequence). This CDR3 is built from 13 residues. Trimming removed 6 bases from V and 7 bases from J; junction bases left unmatched: 3.

The rearrangement links TRBV4-2 to TRBJ1-1; tentative D call: TRBD1 (6 bases). CDR1 is LGHNA and CDR2 is YNFKEQ in the germline V gene. The CDR3 length is 14 residues. Trimming shortened V by 3 bases and J by 2 bases, and 10 bases separated the two germline ends. The CDR3 DNA is TGTGCCAGCAGCCATGGACAGAGAAACACTGAAGCTTTCTTT. Translation: CASSHGQRNTEAFF.

The chain uses TRBV6-5 and TRBJ2-3; 9 positions agree with TRBD2. With V trimmed by 4 bases and J by 5 bases, 4 bases remained unmatched. Germline loops: CDR1 MNHEY, CDR2 SVGAGI. The CDR3 covers 14 residues. The CDR3 protein is CASSSAGGVDTQYF. In DNA, the CDR3 is TGTGCCAGCAGTTCCGCGGGGGGGGTAGATACGCAGTATTTT.

The rearrangement joins TRBV11-1 to TRBJ1-6; D perhaps matches TRBD1 (5 bases). The CDR3 consists of 16 residues. V lost 4 bases and J lost 7, with 17 bases in between. The germline V gene has CDR1 SGHAT and CDR2 FQDESV (reference sequence). The DNA for the CDR3 is TGTGCCAGCAGCTACAAGAAGACAGAGAAGAATTCACCCCTCCACTTT. This translates into CASSYKKTEKNSPLHF. Complete variable domain (other parts from reference TRBV11-1 and TRBJ1-6): EAEVAQSPRYKITEKSQAVAFWCDPISGHATLYWYRQILGQGPELLVQFQDESVVDDSQLPKDRFSAERLKGVDSTLKIQPAELGDSAMYLCASSYKKTEKNSPLHFGNGTRLTVT.

V usage is TRBV12-3 or TRBV12-4 and J usage is TRBJ1-2; D is uncertain. V lost 1 base and J 4 bases, leaving 7 bases between the germline ends. This CDR3 is built from 13 residues. CDR3 sequence: CASSLDSSYGYTF. CDR3 coding DNA: TGTGCCAGCAGTTTAGATTCCTCCTATGGCTACACCTTC.

The rearrangement uses TRBV5-1 and TRBJ2-2, with 7 bases aligning to TRBD1. CDR1 SGHRS and CDR2 YFSETQ come from the germline V gene. The CDR3 length is 15 residues. After removal of 3 bases from V and 3 bases from J, the junction contained 5 bases not matched to a gene. The CDR3 reads CASSWGGTDTGELFF. CDR3 in DNA: TGCGCCAGCAGCTGGGGTGGGACAGACACCGGGGAGCTGTTTTTT.

The rearrangement uses TRBV12-3 or TRBV12-4 and TRBJ1-1, with a possible D match to TRBD1 (6 bases). The germline V and J ends were trimmed by 3 bases and 6 bases, with 11 bases remaining between them. CDR3 length: 13 amino acids. The CDR3 coding sequence is TGTGCCAGCAGTTTCTTACAGGGAGCTGAAGCTTTCTTT. This sequence encodes CASSFLQGAEAFF.

The rearrangement uses TRBV5-6 and TRBJ2-5, with 15 bases aligning to TRBD2. Germline V gene lookup returns CDR1 SGHDT and CDR2 YYEEEE. The V and J ends lost 3 bases and 2 bases, in that order; junction bases with no gene match: 2. CDR3 length: 16 residues. Here the CDR3 reads CASSWGLAGGQETQYF. The DNA of the CDR3 is TGTGCCAGCAGCTGGGGACTAGCGGGGGGACAAGAGACCCAGTACTTC.

This clone was counted between two and nine times. The rearrangement joins TRBV5-4 to TRBJ1-5; TRBD1 aligns across 7 bases. Germline trimming cut 2 bases from V and 6 bases from J; bases unmatched to any gene: 5. This CDR3 spans 14 amino acids. The germline CDR1 and CDR2 sequences are SGHNT and YYREEE (reference sequence). The CDR3 reads CASSLQGSLQPQHF. Written as DNA, the CDR3 is TGTGCCAGCAGCTTACAGGGGTCTCTTCAGCCCCAGCATTTT.

The chain links TRBV20-1 to TRBJ2-7; D is ambiguous. With 3 bases removed from V and 5 bases from J, the gap between germline ends came to 5 bases. Germline V gene data show CDR1 as DFQATT and CDR2 as SNEGSKA (reference sequence). This CDR3 comprises 10 residues. CDR3 in amino acids: CSASRHEQYF. In nucleotides, the CDR3 is TGCAGTGCTAGCAGGCACGAGCAGTACTTC.

The chain has TRBV5-1 and TRBJ1-3; 8 bases line up with TRBD1. Per germline, CDR1 SGHRS and CDR2 YFSETQ. With 0 bases clipped from V and 3 bases from J, the junction kept 8 bases outside the gene matches. The CDR3 is 17 residues long. DNA of the CDR3: TGCGCCAGCAGCTTGGGACGGACAGGGCTAAGTGGAAACACCATATATTTT. Translated, it gives CASSLGRTGLSGNTIYF.

This clone was found once. The J gene is TRBJ2-5, the V gene TRBV12-3 or TRBV12-4, with TRBD2 as a possible D gene (6 bases). The CDR3 contains 12 residues. V was clipped by 7 bases and J by 5 bases, with 11 bases between them. CDR3 amino acids: CASMRGLETQYF. For the CDR3, the DNA is TGTGCCAGCATGCGGGGCCTGGAGACCCAGTACTTC.

The genes are TRBV19 and TRBJ2-2; TRBD1 matches 8 bases. The CDR3 is 15 residues long. Germline CDR1 is LNHDA and CDR2 is SQIVND (reference sequence). After removal of 8 bases from V and 5 bases from J, the junction contained 10 bases not matched to a gene. The CDR3 loop is CASYTGGVLTGELFF. The DNA for the CDR3 is TGTGCCAGTTACACAGGGGGAGTTTTGACCGGGGAGCTGTTTTTT. Full variable domain (outside the CDR3, taken from reference TRBV19 and TRBJ2-2): DGGITQSPKYLFRKEGQNVTLSCEQNLNHDAMYWYRQDPGQGLRLIYYSQIVNDFQKGDIAEGYSVSREKKESFPLTVTSAQKNPTAFYLCASYTGGVLTGELFFGEGSRLTVL.

CDR3 amino acids: CASSPSSGMTLVEQFF. Here the CDR3 DNA reads TGCGCCAGCAGCCCTTCCAGCGGGATGACCCTGGTTGAGCAGTTCTTC. The V gene is TRBV5-1, the J gene TRBJ2-1, with TRBD2 identical over 7 bases. Trimming cost V 4 bases and J 9 bases; bases outside gene matches: 16. The CDR3 contains 16 residues. The germline gives CDR1 SGHRS, CDR2 YFSETQ.

The chain combines TRBV7-9 with TRBJ2-3, with 7 bases fitting TRBD2. Germline V gene data show CDR1 as SEHNR and CDR2 as FQNEAQ (reference sequence). With V trimmed by 7 bases and J by 4 bases, 8 bases remained unmatched. This CDR3 region has 14 residues. CDR3 in amino acids: CASTWGGLADTQYF. CDR3 DNA sequence: TGTGCCAGCACCTGGGGAGGGTTGGCAGATACGCAGTATTTT.

V usage is TRBV7-9 and J usage is TRBJ1-2, with D possibly matching TRBD1 (6 bases). The V gene's germline CDR1 is SEHNR and CDR2 FQNEAQ (reference sequence). This CDR3 is built from 15 residues. V lost 2 bases to trimming and J lost 6 bases, with 16 bases between them. CDR3 coding DNA: TGTGCCAGCAGCTTAATACCCAGGGGAGTCCATGGCTACACCTTC. Amino acids: CASSLIPRGVHGYTF.

The chain recombines TRBV28 with TRBJ1-5, with D maybe TRBD1 (5 bases). Trimming removed 6 bases from V and 0 bases from J, with 12 bases in between. This CDR3 spans 15 amino acids. Germline CDR1 MDHEN, CDR2 SYDVKM. The CDR3 sequence: CASRDPGYSNQPQHF. The CDR3 region has the DNA TGTGCCAGCAGGGATCCAGGGTATAGCAATCAGCCCCAGCATTTT. Complete variable domain (other parts from reference TRBV28 and TRBJ1-5): DVKVTQSSRYLVKRTGEKVFLECVQDMDHENMFWYRQDPGLGLRLIYFSYDVKMKEKGDIPEGYSVSREKKERFSLILESASTNQTSMYLCASRDPGYSNQPQHFGDGTRLSIL.

The chain combines TRBV6-5 with TRBJ2-1, with 7 positions matching TRBD2. Trimming cost V 6 bases and J 0 bases; bases outside gene matches: 5. The CDR3 totals 15 residues. CDR1 MNHEY and CDR2 SVGAGI come from the germline V gene. CDR3: CASSPASGSYNEQFF. CDR3 sequence (DNA): TGTGCCAGCAGCCCGGCTAGCGGCTCCTACAATGAGCAGTTCTTC.

The chain combines TRBV6-2 or TRBV6-3 with TRBJ1-6, with D possibly TRBD1 on 5 matching bases. The CDR3 consists of 18 residues. The germline V and J ends were trimmed by 0 bases and 7 bases, with 19 bases remaining between them. The V gene's germline CDR1 is MNHEY and CDR2 SVGEGT. The CDR3 nucleotides read TGTGCCAGCAGTTACTCCAAGACCGACGGGGGAGGAAATTCACCCCTCCACTTT. Its protein is CASSYSKTDGGGNSPLHF.

V gene TRBV19 combines with J gene TRBJ1-5, with 9 bases fitting TRBD1. There are 19 residues in the CDR3. Trimming took 9 bases from V and 6 from J; bases not matched to a gene: 24. CDR1 is LNHDA and CDR2 is SQIVND in the germline V gene (reference sequence). The CDR3 DNA reads TGTGCCAGCTCCCCCTTCGGACAGGGGTTAGCAGCCTTAGTTCAGCCCCAGCATTTT. As protein: CASSPFGQGLAALVQPQHF.

This clone has a single count. This chain links TRBV20-1 with TRBJ1-5; D is uncertain. The CDR3 covers 14 residues. With 3 bases removed from V and 1 base from J, the gap between germline ends came to 10 bases. The germline CDR1 and CDR2 sequences are DFQATT and SNEGSKA (reference sequence). The CDR3 DNA sequence: TGCAGTGCTAGTCTCCCAGGAAGCAATCAGCCCCAGCATTTT. Translating it yields CSASLPGSNQPQHF.

The chain recombines TRBV12-3 or TRBV12-4 with TRBJ2-5, with a weak D call TRBD1 (6 bases). The CDR3 has 11 amino acids. Trimming pared 3 bases from V and 14 bases from J, leaving 13 bases between. CDR3 coding DNA: TGTGCCAGCAGTTTTGACAGGCAACATTACTTC. It is translated as CASSFDRQHYF.

V and J are TRBV27 and TRBJ1-3; D is possibly TRBD1 (5 bases). Germline V gives CDR1 MNHEY, CDR2 SMNVEV (reference sequence). Trimming took off 5 bases at V and 2 bases at J, with 10 bases between the two ends. This CDR3 has 14 amino acids. The CDR3 here is CASSTVRAGNTIYF. The CDR3 region has the DNA TGTGCCAGCAGTACAGTCAGGGCTGGAAACACCATATATTTT.